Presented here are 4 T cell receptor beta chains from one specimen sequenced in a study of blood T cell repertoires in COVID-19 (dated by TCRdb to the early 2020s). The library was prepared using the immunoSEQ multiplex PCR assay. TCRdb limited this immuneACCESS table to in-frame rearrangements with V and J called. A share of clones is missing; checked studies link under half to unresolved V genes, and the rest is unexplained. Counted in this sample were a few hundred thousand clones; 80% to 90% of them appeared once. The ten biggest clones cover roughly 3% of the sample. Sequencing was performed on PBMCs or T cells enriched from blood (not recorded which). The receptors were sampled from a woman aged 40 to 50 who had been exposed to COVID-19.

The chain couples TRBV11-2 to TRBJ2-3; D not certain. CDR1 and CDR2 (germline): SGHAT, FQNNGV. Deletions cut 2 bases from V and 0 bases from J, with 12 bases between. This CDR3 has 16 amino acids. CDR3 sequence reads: CASSLRWAASTDTQYF. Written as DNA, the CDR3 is TGTGCCAGCAGCTTAAGGTGGGCCGCGAGCACAGATACGCAGTATTTT.

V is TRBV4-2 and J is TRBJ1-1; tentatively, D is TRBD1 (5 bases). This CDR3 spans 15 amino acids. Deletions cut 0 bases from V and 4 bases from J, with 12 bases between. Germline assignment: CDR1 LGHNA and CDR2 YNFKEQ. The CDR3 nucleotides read TGTGCCAGCAGCCAAGATTTGGGCGGGGGCACTGAAGCTTTCTTT. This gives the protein CASSQDLGGGTEAFF.

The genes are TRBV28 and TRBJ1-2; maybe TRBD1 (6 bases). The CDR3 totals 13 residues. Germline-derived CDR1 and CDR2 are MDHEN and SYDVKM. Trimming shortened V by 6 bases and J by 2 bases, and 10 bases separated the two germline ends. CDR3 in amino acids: CASRNRDNYGYTF. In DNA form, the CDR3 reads TGTGCCAGCAGGAACAGGGACAACTATGGCTACACCTTC.

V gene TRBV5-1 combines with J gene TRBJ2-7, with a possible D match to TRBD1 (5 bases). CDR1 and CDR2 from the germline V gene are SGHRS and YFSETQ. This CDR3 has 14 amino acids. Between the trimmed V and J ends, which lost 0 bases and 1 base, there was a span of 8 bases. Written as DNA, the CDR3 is TGCGCCAGCAGCTTGGATCCAGGGTCCTACGAGCAGTACTTC. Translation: CASSLDPGSYEQYF.